Below, 8 T cell receptor beta chains from the same sample are listed, as sequenced in a study of blood T cell repertoires in COVID-19. Sequenced by immunoSEQ multiplex PCR; TCRdb stores in-frame clones only, minus some. Counted here are approximately 260,000 clones, approximately 83% occurring once; the ten biggest clones make up about 3.5%. Input material: PBMCs or T cells enriched from blood (not recorded which). Receptors were obtained from a woman in her thirties or forties with acute COVID-19.

The chain is built from TRBV2 and TRBJ2-7; D is unclear. Trimming took 2 bases from V and 3 from J, leaving 5 bases between them. CDR1 and CDR2 (germline): SNHLY, FYNNEI. The CDR3 length is 12 residues. The CDR3 loop is CASSERSYEQYF. The CDR3 coding sequence is TGTGCCAGCAGTGAACGGAGCTACGAGCAGTACTTC.

This chain uses TRBV25-1 with TRBJ2-2, with TRBD1 identical over 8 bases. The CDR3 totals 15 residues. CDR1 is MGHDK and CDR2 is SYGVNS in the germline V gene. The ends lost 3 bases at V and 6 bases at J; junction bases unmatched: 6. CDR3 DNA sequence: TGTGCCAGCAGTGATCGGGACAGGAGGGCCGGGGAGCTGTTTTTT. It is translated as CASSDRDRRAGELFF.

This clone has just one count. The rearrangement links TRBV5-1 to TRBJ2-4; a weak D match, TRBD2 (5 bases). Trimming stripped 0 bases from V and 7 bases from J, with 23 bases between. The germline gives CDR1 SGHRS, CDR2 YFSETQ. This CDR3 has 18 amino acids. The CDR3 reads CASSLAVAVANGRNIQYF. The CDR3 coding sequence is TGCGCCAGCAGCTTGGCGGTGGCGGTAGCGAATGGGCGGAACATTCAGTACTTC. Looking up the rest from reference TRBV5-1 and TRBJ2-4 gives the full variable domain: KAGVTQTPRYLIKTRGQQVTLSCSPISGHRSVSWYQQTPGQGLQFLFEYFSETQRNKGNFPGRFSGRQFSNSRSEMNVSTLELGDSALYLCASSLAVAVANGRNIQYFGAGTRLSVL.

This chain joins TRBV6-5 and TRBJ2-7, with a possible D match to TRBD1 (5 bases). CDR1 MNHEY and CDR2 SVGAGI come from the germline V gene. This CDR3 spans 12 amino acids. V was shortened by 5 bases and J by 2 bases, with 7 bases between the two germline ends. In DNA form, the CDR3 reads TGTGCCAGCAGTAGCAGGGCCTACGAGCAGTACTTC. Its protein product is CASSSRAYEQYF.

The chain couples TRBV7-9 to TRBJ2-7, with 14 bases fitting TRBD2. Germline-derived CDR1 and CDR2 are SEHNR and FQNEAQ (reference sequence). Trimming cost V 5 bases and J 4 bases; bases outside gene matches: 4. The CDR3 is 15 amino acids. CDR3 amino acids: CASSPGLAGVYEQYF. CDR3 in DNA: TGTGCCAGCAGCCCGGGACTAGCGGGAGTATACGAGCAGTACTTC.

The gene calls are TRBV5-1 and TRBJ2-1; maybe TRBD2 (6 bases). The CDR3 runs 16 residues. Trimming stripped 0 bases from V and 1 base from J, with 11 bases between. Germline V gene sequence: CDR1 SGHRS, CDR2 YFSETQ. CDR3 in DNA: TGCGCCAGCAGCTTGGAGGGCGGGATGTCCTACAATGAGCAGTTCTTC. Residues: CASSLEGGMSYNEQFF.

V gene TRBV6-5 combines with J gene TRBJ1-2; 8 nucleotides match TRBD1. V trimming: 6 bases; J trimming: 4 bases; junction bases outside the gene matches: 7. Germline V gives CDR1 MNHEY, CDR2 SVGAGI. This CDR3 has 14 residues. The CDR3 nucleotides read TGTGCCAGCAGGGCAGGGGGCGCATTCTATGGCTACACCTTC. It specifies CASRAGGAFYGYTF.

The chain joins TRBV15 to TRBJ1-4; possible D gene TRBD1, 5 bases. This CDR3 region has 18 residues. Trimming stripped 3 bases from V and 0 bases from J, with 17 bases between. The germline V gene has CDR1 LNHNV and CDR2 YYDKDF (reference sequence). The CDR3 spells CATSSRTRSVATNEKLFF. In nucleotides, the CDR3 is TGTGCCACCAGCAGTCGGACAAGAAGTGTCGCAACTAATGAAAAACTGTTTTTT.